What follows describes a single TCR beta chain. Its antigen remains unidentified. 60 Vbeta and 13 Jbeta primers were used in PCR. The data were produced by immunoSEQ multiplex PCR, yet TCRdb's version contains in-frame clones alone and is incomplete. The top ten hold approximately 0.9% of the sample, which has about 140,000 clones, under 85% seen once. The source of the sample is a study of cytomegalovirus exposure and HLA in healthy donors. Study observations and caveats: The classifier was said to identify cytomegalovirus status with high specificity and sensitivity. TCR beta sequences numbering around 15,000 were associated with HLA alleles at 0.05 false discovery rate in a later analysis.

This CDR3 is 13 amino acids long. V dropped 1 base and J dropped 4 bases, with 5 bases sitting between them. The germline V gene has CDR1 MNHEY and CDR2 SMNVEV (reference sequence). V gene TRBV27 combines with J gene TRBJ2-1; D gene uncertain. Sequencing was carried out using PBMCs. This clonotype was obtained from a young man in good health and CMV-seronegative. CDR3 region: CASSLLAYNEQFF. The CDR3 bases are TGTGCCAGCAGTTTATTGGCTTACAATGAGCAGTTCTTC.